This entry lists 24 T cell receptor beta chains sequenced from one sample in a study of cytotoxic CD8 clonotypes in ibrutinib-treated CLL. Sequencing used immunoSEQ multiplex PCR; TCRdb keeps in-frame clones, though not all of them. This table has about 60,000 clones, 55% to 65% appearing once. The sample in question was PBMCs, obtained after 24 months of ibrutinib treatment. Receptors originate from a human donor with chronic lymphocytic leukemia.

V usage is TRBV6-5 and J usage is TRBJ1-6; D gene unclear. Germline lookup yields CDR1 MNHEY and CDR2 SVGAGI. The CDR3 consists of 14 residues. Trimming removed 2 bases from V and 3 bases from J, with 5 bases in between. In DNA, the CDR3 is TGTGCCAGCAGTTACGAGGGCTATAATTCACCCCTCCACTTT. Protein product: CASSYEGYNSPLHF.

This chain uses TRBV7-2 with TRBJ1-2; tentative D call: TRBD1 (6 bases). Germline V gene sequence: CDR1 SGHTA, CDR2 FQGNSA. V dropped 10 bases and J dropped 4 bases, with 16 bases sitting between them. The CDR3 is made up of 13 amino acids. This CDR3 is CATGLTGPYGYTF. In nucleotides, the CDR3 is TGTGCCACCGGTCTAACAGGGCCCTATGGCTACACCTTC.

This clone has a single count. The chain is built from TRBV6-5 and TRBJ2-7; 9 nucleotides line up with TRBD1. Per germline, CDR1 MNHEY and CDR2 SVGAGI. This CDR3 spans 14 amino acids. Trimming removed 5 bases from V and 3 bases from J; junction bases left unmatched: 5. The CDR3 region has the DNA TGTGCCAGCAGTCGACAGGGGGTGCTCTACGAGCAGTACTTC. This encodes CASSRQGVLYEQYF.

A few counts support this clone. The chain recombines TRBV5-1 with TRBJ2-7; 9 nucleotides align to TRBD2. The CDR3 is 15 residues long. V shed 0 bases, J shed 2 bases, and the junction held 3 bases outside the gene matches. Per germline, CDR1 SGHRS and CDR2 YFSETQ. CDR3 residues: CASSLGGGRAYEQYF. In DNA form, the CDR3 reads TGCGCCAGCAGCTTGGGTGGCGGGAGGGCCTACGAGCAGTACTTC.

This rearrangement joins TRBV11-3 to TRBJ1-1; D is unclear. With 4 bases removed from V and 2 bases from J, the gap between germline ends came to 8 bases. Germline assignment: CDR1 SGHNT and CDR2 YENEEA. The CDR3 contains 13 residues. The CDR3 protein is CASSSISNTEAFF. The CDR3 nucleotides are TGTGCCAGCAGCTCAATATCCAACACTGAAGCTTTCTTT.

This chain joins TRBV18 and TRBJ2-6; the D is unclear. CDR3 length equals 11 residues. With 4 bases removed from V and 11 bases from J, the gap between germline ends came to 6 bases. Germline lookup yields CDR1 KGHSH and CDR2 LQKENI. Here the CDR3 reads CASSQQDVLTF. The CDR3, as DNA: TGTGCCAGCTCACAACAAGACGTCCTGACTTTC.

The chain links TRBV19 to TRBJ2-2, with 7 bases lining up with TRBD1. V trimming: 4 bases; J trimming: 4 bases; junction bases outside the gene matches: 6. The CDR3 length is 15 residues. Germline values: CDR1 LNHDA, CDR2 SQIVND (reference sequence). CDR3 residues: CASSKQGIGTGELFF. In DNA, the CDR3 is TGTGCCAGTAGTAAACAGGGGATTGGCACCGGGGAGCTGTTTTTT.

Only a few counts were recorded for this clone. The chain is built from TRBV5-6 and TRBJ2-7; 9 nucleotides agree with TRBD2. This CDR3 comprises 15 residues. The ends lost 1 base at V and 9 bases at J; junction bases unmatched: 11. Germline loops: CDR1 SGHDT, CDR2 YYEEEE. The CDR3: CASSLIGTSYSGQYF. The CDR3 region has the DNA TGTGCCAGCAGCTTGATAGGGACTAGCTACTCCGGGCAGTACTTC.

This clone was recorded only once. This sequence joins TRBV7-8 and TRBJ2-1, with 7 nucleotides matching TRBD1. With 3 bases clipped from V and 9 bases from J, the junction kept 17 bases outside the gene matches. This CDR3 spans 17 amino acids. From germline, CDR1 is SGHVS and CDR2 FQNEAQ. The CDR3 bases are TGTGCCAGCAGCTTGGGTTTGGCGGAAAGGGGGCGCGGTGAGCAGTTCTTC. Residues: CASSLGLAERGRGEQFF.

This clone showed up just a few times. The rearrangement joins TRBV9 to TRBJ1-4; 10 nucleotides agree with TRBD1. Germline CDR1 reads SGDLS; CDR2 reads YYNGEE. V shed 6 bases, J shed 8 bases, and the junction held 7 bases outside the gene matches. The CDR3 spans 14 residues. CDR3: CASTTGTGVEKLFF. The CDR3 coding sequence is TGTGCCAGCACCACCGGGACAGGGGTGGAAAAACTGTTTTTT.

This clone came up a few times. The chain recombines TRBV4-1 with TRBJ2-3; tentative D call: TRBD2 (6 bases). The germline CDR1 and CDR2 sequences are MGHRA and YSYEKL. Deletions cut 6 bases from V and 6 bases from J, with 19 bases between. The CDR3 is made up of 15 amino acids. The CDR3 bases are TGCGCCAGCAGTATCGGGGGAGCGCATGGGGATACGCAGTATTTT. It specifies CASSIGGAHGDTQYF.

The rearrangement joins TRBV13 to TRBJ2-2; no definite D call. Between the trimmed V and J ends, which lost 5 bases and 5 bases, there was a span of 15 bases. CDR3 size: 15 residues. In germline, CDR1 is PRHDT, CDR2 FYEKMQ (reference sequence). As DNA, the CDR3 is TGTGCCAGCAGCCCGTACCCCGGGTGGACCGGGGAGCTGTTTTTT. Translated, it gives CASSPYPGWTGELFF.

The chain recombines TRBV27 with TRBJ2-1; 10 nucleotides agree with TRBD1. The CDR3 is 17 amino acids. Germline V CDR1 and CDR2: MNHEY, SMNVEV (reference sequence). V shed 6 bases, J shed 8 bases, and the junction held 16 bases outside the gene matches. This chain's CDR3 is CASSLGQGTSLQYEQFF. CDR3 bases: TGTGCCAGCAGCCTGGGACAGGGGACTTCTCTACAATATGAGCAGTTCTTC.

This clone is judged large. The genes are TRBV21-1 and TRBJ1-5. TRBV21-1 is a recognized pseudogene. The CDR3 spans 15 residues. Written as DNA, the CDR3 is TGTGCCAGCAGCAAAGCGGGGTTTGGCAATCAGCCCCAGCATTTT. Translating gives CASSKAGFGNQPQHF.

This chain links TRBV14 with TRBJ1-2, with 8 bases that match TRBD1. The germline V gene has CDR1 SGHDN and CDR2 FVKESK. Trimming removed 4 bases from V and 7 bases from J; junction bases left unmatched: 5. This CDR3 region has 13 residues. CDR3 in DNA: TGTGCCAGCAGCCTTTACAGGGGGGGTGGCTACACCTTC. It codes for CASSLYRGGGYTF.

This clone was found many times. V gene TRBV4-2 combines with J gene TRBJ2-3; 7 nucleotides line up with TRBD1. The ends lost 4 bases at V and 5 bases at J; junction bases unmatched: 6. CDR1 and CDR2 (germline): LGHNA, YNFKEQ. The CDR3 runs 14 residues. CDR3 sequence reads: CASSRGGGGDTQYF. The CDR3 bases are TGTGCCAGCAGCCGAGGGGGCGGAGGAGATACGCAGTATTTT.

The chain links TRBV25-1 to TRBJ2-1, with D unclear. Trimming cost V 2 bases and J 4 bases, with 12 bases left between them. This CDR3 is built from 15 residues. CDR1 is MGHDK, CDR2 SYGVNS, per germline. The CDR3 is CASSELDEAYNEQFF. In DNA, the CDR3 is TGTGCCAGCAGTGAACTGGACGAAGCTTACAATGAGCAGTTCTTC.

Only a few counts were recorded for this clone. The junction and the germline gene differ at one end; a read error may be behind it. The V and J genes are TRBV6-5 and TRBJ2-4; TRBD2 matches 8 bases. The germline gives CDR1 MNHEY, CDR2 SVGAGI. CDR3 size: 15 residues. The CDR3, as DNA: TGTGCCAGCAGCTACGGGAGGGACCCAAAAAGCATTCAGTACTTC. Amino acids: CASSYGRDPKSIQYF.

The chain is built from TRBV6-6 and TRBJ1-5; D uncertain. V gave up 8 bases and J gave up 3 bases, with 14 bases separating them. Germline values: CDR1 MNHNY, CDR2 SVGAGI (reference sequence). The CDR3 spans 14 residues. CDR3 nucleotides: TGTGCCAGCGACCGAGGACCGAACAATCAGCCCCAGCATTTT. Encoded protein: CASDRGPNNQPQHF.

As to this clone: Distinct nucleotide sequences in the sample also encode this CDR3. V is TRBV7-6 and J is TRBJ2-1; 16 bases map to TRBD2. V lost 1 base to trimming and J lost 2 bases; unmatched junction nucleotides: 11. Germline CDR1 reads SGHVS; CDR2 reads FNYEAQ. The CDR3 totals 21 residues. For the CDR3, the DNA is TGTGCCAGCAGCTTAGGGCGACCGGGACTAGCGGGAGGGCCGACCTACAATGAGCAGTTCTTC. Encoded protein: CASSLGRPGLAGGPTYNEQFF.

V gene TRBV2 combines with J gene TRBJ2-5; D not resolved. The CDR3 totals 10 residues. Germline V gene sequence: CDR1 SNHLY, CDR2 FYNNEI. Between the trimmed V and J ends, which lost 6 bases and 5 bases, there was a span of 4 bases. The CDR3 sequence is CASRRETQYF. The CDR3 region has the DNA TGTGCCAGCAGGAGGGAGACCCAGTACTTC.

This sequence joins TRBV6-5 and TRBJ2-7, with unresolved D. Trimming stripped 2 bases from V and 4 bases from J, with 3 bases between. The CDR3 sequence is 11 residues long. The germline gives CDR1 MNHEY, CDR2 SVGAGI. CDR3 sequence: CASSYEYEQYF. The CDR3 region has the DNA TGTGCCAGCAGTTACGAATACGAGCAGTACTTC.

The J gene is TRBJ2-5, the V gene TRBV7-9; D ambiguous. Germline V gene lookup returns CDR1 SEHNR and CDR2 FQNEAQ (reference sequence). CDR3 length: 12 residues. V was pared by 3 bases and J by 5 bases, with 7 bases between. CDR3 DNA: TGTGCCAGCAGCTTGCTGGAGGAGACCCAGTACTTC. Translated, it gives CASSLLEETQYF.

This clone has a handful of counts. The rearrangement uses TRBV5-6 and TRBJ2-2, with TRBD2 matching 7 bases. The CDR3 has 13 residues. The germline CDR1 and CDR2 sequences are SGHDT and YYEEEE. Losses at the gene ends were 4 bases for V and 6 bases for J; bases not matched to a gene: 3. DNA of the CDR3: TGTGCCAGCAGCATCGGGAGGTCCGGGGAGCTGTTTTTT. Protein sequence: CASSIGRSGELFF.